The 4 T cell receptor beta chains in this list originate from one sample, sequenced in a study of T-cell reconstitution after alpha-beta-depleted transplantation in children. The TCRbeta library was prepared with unique molecular identifiers. One entry per CDR3 protein, called by TCRdb with MiXCR from the PCR reads. The data show approximately 500,000 distinct CDR3 sequences, roughly a quarter seen once. The material was PBMCs, obtained before TCRalphabeta/CD19-depleted stem cell transplant. These receptors were taken from a boy under two years old with Wiskott-Aldrich syndrome, due to receive a stem cell transplant.

This clonotype was found a few times. This sequence joins TRBV11-2 and TRBJ2-7, with D tentatively TRBD1 (6 bases). CDR1 is SGHAT, CDR2 FQNNGV, per germline. V shed 5 bases and J shed 2 bases, with 16 bases lying between them. The CDR3 length is 15 residues. CDR3 in amino acids: CASSSLVRTAYEQYF. Written as DNA, the CDR3 is TGTGCCAGCAGCAGCTTAGTTAGGACAGCCTACGAGCAGTACTTC. The full variable domain, in which reference TRBV11-2 and TRBJ2-7 provide the parts outside the CDR3, is EAGVAQSPRYKIIEKRQSVAFWCNPISGHATLYWYQQILGQGPKLLIQFQNNGVVDDSQLPKDRFSAERLKGVDSTLKIQPAKLEDSAVYLCASSSLVRTAYEQYFGPGTRLTVT.

This clonotype was seen only a few times. The chain couples TRBV5-1 to TRBJ2-5; the match to TRBD2 covers 15 bases. Unmatched junction bases numbered 4, after V lost 4 bases and J lost 3 bases. Germline V CDR1 and CDR2: SGHRS, YFSETQ. The CDR3 contains 16 residues. The CDR3 sequence is CASSPGLAGGEETQYF. Written as DNA, the CDR3 is TGCGCCAGCAGCCCTGGACTAGCGGGAGGGGAAGAGACCCAGTACTTC. Full variable domain (rest looked up from reference TRBV5-1 and TRBJ2-5): KAGVTQTPRYLIKTRGQQVTLSCSPISGHRSVSWYQQTPGQGLQFLFEYFSETQRNKGNFPGRFSGRQFSNSRSEMNVSTLELGDSALYLCASSPGLAGGEETQYFGPGTRLLVL.

V gene TRBV2 combines with J gene TRBJ2-1; D may be TRBD2 (5 bases). Germline values: CDR1 SNHLY, CDR2 FYNNEI. V gave up 3 bases and J gave up 8 bases, with 11 bases separating them. The CDR3 covers 13 residues. Here the CDR3 reads CASSESSPDEQFF. The CDR3 region has the DNA TGTGCCAGCAGTGAGTCTAGCCCCGATGAGCAGTTCTTC.

The chain is built from TRBV4-1 and TRBJ2-1, with D unresolved. The length of the CDR3 is 13 residues. CDR1 is MGHRA, CDR2 YSYEKL, per germline. Between the trimmed V and J ends, which lost 2 bases and 10 bases, there was a span of 12 bases. The CDR3 coding sequence is TGCGCCAGCAGCCAAACGATTAGCCCCGAGCAGTTCTTC. It yields the protein CASSQTISPEQFF.